Listed below are T cell receptor beta chains from one sample, sequenced in a study of blood T cells in healthy people across ages. In TCRdb, the 5' RACE reads were re-called with MiXCR into one record per CDR3 protein. The sample lists 380,000 or so distinct CDR3 sequences, about 49% seen once, with 45% to 55% in the top ten. Sequences were obtained from blood. Receptor source: a man aged 55 to 70 in good health. Each CDR3 is given with its conserved first and last residue. A D gene is named only where the DNA matches it firmly. Size is omitted from some rows. Given values are once, few, many or a class for expanded clones.

- TRBJ2-7 - TRBV29-1 TGCAGCGTTTCTACGACCGTTAGCGGTGCCTACAATGAGCAGTACTTC CSVSTTVSGAYNEQYF
- TRBJ2-6 - TRBV5-1 TGCGCCAGCAGCTCAGAACCCCCATGGGCTGGGGCCAACGTCCTGACTTTC CASSSEPPWAGANVLTF
- TRBJ2-1 TRBD2 TRBV14 TGTGCCAGCAGCCAAGATGTCAGACTAGCGCGCGATGAGCAGTTCTTC CASSQDVRLARDEQFF
- TRBJ1-6 TRBD1 TRBV20-1 TGCAGTGCTAGAGCGGACAGGGATTCACCCCTCCACTTT CSARADRDSPLHF
few TRBJ2-1 - TRBV15 TGTGCCACCAGCAGAGATCGCGCGTATGAGCAGTTCTTC CATSRDRAYEQFF
few TRBJ1-5 TRBD1 TRBV5-1 TGCGCCAGCAGCCGGACAGGGGGGAATCAGCCCCAGCATTTT CASSRTGGNQPQHF
- TRBJ2-1 TRBD2 TRBV7-9 TGTGCCAGCAGCTCAGCGGGAGGGGGGAGAGGTGAGCAGTTCTTC CASSSAGGGRGEQFF
few TRBJ2-2 - TRBV2 TGTGCCAGCAGTGAAGTGGGCGTCGCCGGGGAGCTGTTTTTT CASSEVGVAGELFF
- TRBJ2-4 - TRBV19 TGTGCCAGTAGTACTGGACGGGCCCGGTTAGCGGACATTCAGTACTTC CASSTGRARLADIQYF
few TRBJ2-1 TRBD2 TRBV7-2 TGTGCCAGCAGGCTGCCCGGGACTAGCGGGCCTGAGCAGTTCTTC CASRLPGTSGPEQFF
- TRBJ2-1 - TRBV28 TGTGCCAGCACCGGGACCACGCCGGAGTACGAGCAGTTCTTC CASTGTTPEYEQFF
many TRBJ2-7 - TRBV27 TGTGCCAGCAGTTTTACCTACGGATCGACAGAGCAGTACTTC CASSFTYGSTEQYF
once TRBJ1-5 - TRBV12-3/TRBV12-4 TGTGCCAGCAGGGGCGGGACTCCCAATCAGCCCCAGCATTTT CASRGGTPNQPQHF
- TRBJ1-2 - TRBV30 TGTGCCTGGAGTGTACAGCTAGGGGCGAACTATGGCTACACCTTC CAWSVQLGANYGYTF
many TRBJ2-7 - TRBV11-3 TGTGCCAGCAGCTTAGGCGCCCAGGAAAAGCAGTACTTC CASSLGAQEKQYF
many TRBJ2-3 TRBD1 TRBV20-1 TGCAGTGGTCACCCTGACAGGGGGGGCACAGATACGCAGTATTTT CSGHPDRGGTDTQYF
few TRBJ2-3 TRBD2 TRBV20-1 TGCAGTGCTAAGGTCAGGGCTAGCGGGTACACAGATACGCAGTATTTT CSAKVRASGYTDTQYF
- TRBJ2-3 - TRBV7-2 TGTGCCAGCAGCTCCAGAGGGGCAGATACGCAGTATTTT CASSSRGADTQYF
few TRBJ2-5 TRBD1 TRBV29-1 TGCAGCGTGGCTAAGGTTATGGGACAGGGGCGAGAGACCCAGTACTTC CSVAKVMGQGRETQYF
- TRBJ2-3 - TRBV20-1 TGCAGTGCTCCGGTTTGGACAGTGGAAAGCACAGATACGCAGTATTTT CSAPVWTVESTDTQYF
few TRBJ2-3 - TRBV7-2 TGTGCCAGCAGCACCCGGCGGGGCGGCACAGATACGCAGTATTTT CASSTRRGGTDTQYF
- TRBJ2-3 - TRBV24-1 TGTGCCACCAGTGGCCCCCGTGCGGGACAGAGCACAGATACGCAGTATTTT CATSGPRAGQSTDTQYF
- TRBJ2-3 TRBD2 TRBV13 TGTGCCAGCAGCCTTAAGGCTCCGGCGGGGGGGCTGACCACAGGTACGCAGTATTTT CASSLKAPAGGLTTGTQYF
- TRBJ1-2 - TRBV27 TGTGCCAGCAGTTTATCGTTAGACTATGGCTACACCTTC CASSLSLDYGYTF
once TRBJ1-5 TRBD1 TRBV23-1 TGCGCCAGCAGTCAACCTAGCCGGGACAGGGGTAATCAGCCCCAGCATTTT CASSQPSRDRGNQPQHF
many TRBJ2-5 TRBD2 TRBV5-5 TGTGCCAGCAGTCAGGGACTAGCGGGAGGTATGGAGGAGACCCAGTACTTC CASSQGLAGGMEETQYF
- TRBJ2-4 TRBD1 TRBV3-1 TGTGCCAGCAGCCAGGACAGGATCAAAAACATTCAGTACTTC CASSQDRIKNIQYF
few TRBJ2-3 - TRBV3-1 TGTGCCAGCAGGCCGGGCCCGAGCACAGATACGCAGTATTTT CASRPGPSTDTQYF
few TRBJ1-2 - TRBV29-1 TGCAGCGTTGAACCTGAGGCCGTAGGGGACTATGGCTACACCTTC CSVEPEAVGDYGYTF
- TRBJ2-3 - TRBV9 TGTGCCAGCAGCGTAGGCGGTCACGAATCGGATACGCAGTATTTT CASSVGGHESDTQYF
- TRBJ2-7 TRBD1 TRBV12-3/TRBV12-4 TGTGCCAGCAGAGGGACAGGCTACCCCTACGAGCAGTACTTC CASRGTGYPYEQYF
- TRBJ2-5 - TRBV24-1 TGTGCCACCAGTGATCCCCGGGCAGGGGCCGAGACCCAGTACTTC CATSDPRAGAETQYF
- TRBJ1-1 - TRBV4-2 TGTGCCAGCAGCCAAGATCAGGGGATTGAAGCTTTCTTT CASSQDQGIEAFF
few TRBJ1-1 - TRBV9 TGTGCCAGCAGCGTAGCGTCTGATTTCACTGAAGCTTTCTTT CASSVASDFTEAFF
- TRBJ2-1 TRBD2 TRBV7-8 TGTGCCAGCAGTCGACGGGCTAGCGGGGATTACAATGAGCAGTTCTTC CASSRRASGDYNEQFF
- TRBJ1-5 - TRBV20-1 TGCAGTGCTATTTGGGATAGCAATCAGCCCCAGCATTTT CSAIWDSNQPQHF
few TRBJ2-7 - TRBV29-1 TGCAGCGTTTTAGGCGACAGTCCCTACGAGCAGTACTTC CSVLGDSPYEQYF
- TRBJ2-7 TRBD2 TRBV29-1 TGCAGCGTCCGATCAGCGGGAGGAGAGCAGTACTTC CSVRSAGGEQYF
- TRBJ2-3 TRBD2 TRBV20-1 TGCAGTGCTAGACCCTCAACTAGCGGGAGGAGAGATACGCAGTATTTT CSARPSTSGRRDTQYF
- TRBJ2-1 - TRBV7-9 TGTGCCAGCAGCTTAGGGAGAACAGGGCCGGAGAAGGGTAATGAGCAGTTCTTC CASSLGRTGPEKGNEQFF
- TRBJ1-2 - TRBV27 TGTGCCAGCAGTTTAGTATGGGCAGGGGAGGATGGCTACACCTTC CASSLVWAGEDGYTF
few TRBJ2-5 - TRBV29-1 TGCAGCGTTGGGGGTAAAACTAGTGCCCAAGAGACCCAGTACTTC CSVGGKTSAQETQYF
- TRBJ2-7 - TRBV6-6 TGTGCCAGCAGTTACGGGAATTCGTACGAGCAGTACTTC CASSYGNSYEQYF
- TRBJ1-2 TRBD1 TRBV29-1 TGCAGCGTTGGGCAGGCCCTGCCAGGGGGTGGCTACACCTTC CSVGQALPGGGYTF
- TRBJ2-4 TRBD2 TRBV28 TGTGCCAGCAGGGATCTAGCGGGGGGGCCAAGCATTCAGTACTTC CASRDLAGGPSIQYF
- TRBJ2-7 - TRBV12-3/TRBV12-4 TGTGCCGGCAGATCGCAGGGTCCCTACAATGAGCAGTACTTC CAGRSQGPYNEQYF
- TRBJ2-7 - TRBV28 TGTGCCAGCAGTTTAAGACTGGTTCGGGGCTCCGACGAGCAGTACTTC CASSLRLVRGSDEQYF
- TRBJ2-7 TRBD1 TRBV10-3 TGTGCCATCAGTAAGGACAGGGGCCCCTACGAGCAGTACTTC CAISKDRGPYEQYF
- TRBJ2-6 TRBD2 TRBV7-9 TGTGCCAGCAGTTGGGAGGGTTCTGGGGCCAACGTCCTGACTTTC CASSWEGSGANVLTF
- TRBJ1-2 - TRBV6-5 TGTGTCAGCAGATCGACAGGTTGGGGATATGGCTACACCTTC CVSRSTGWGYGYTF
many TRBJ2-7 TRBD2 TRBV7-2 TGTGCCAGCAGCCCAGGACTAGCGCAATACGAGCAGTACTTC CASSPGLAQYEQYF
few TRBJ2-5 - TRBV6-2/TRBV6-3 TGTGCCACCGAGGGGGACGCTCAAGAGACCCAGTACTTC CATEGDAQETQYF